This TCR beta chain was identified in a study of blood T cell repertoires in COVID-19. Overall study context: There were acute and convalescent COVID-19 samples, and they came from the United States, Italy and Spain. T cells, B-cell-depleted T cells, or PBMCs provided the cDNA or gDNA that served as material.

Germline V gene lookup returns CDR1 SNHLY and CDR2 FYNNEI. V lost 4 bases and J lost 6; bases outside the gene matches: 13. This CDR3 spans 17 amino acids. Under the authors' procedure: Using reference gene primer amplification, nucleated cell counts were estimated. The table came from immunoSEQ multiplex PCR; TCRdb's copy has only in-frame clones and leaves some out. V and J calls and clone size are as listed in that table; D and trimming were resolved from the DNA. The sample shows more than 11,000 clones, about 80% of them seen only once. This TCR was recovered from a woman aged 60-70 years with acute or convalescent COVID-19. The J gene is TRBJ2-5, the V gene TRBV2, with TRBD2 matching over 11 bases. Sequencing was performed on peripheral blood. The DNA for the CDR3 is TGTGCCAGCAGTGCGAGTGGACTAGCGGGTCTAGGAAAGACCCAGTACTTC. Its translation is CASSASGLAGLGKTQYF.